This TCR beta chain derives from a study of blood T cell repertoires in COVID-19. Background on the study: T cells, B-cell-depleted T cells, or PBMCs supplied cDNA or gDNA.

From germline, CDR1 is MDHEN and CDR2 SYDVKM. The CDR3 has 14 residues. With V trimmed by 9 bases and J by 3 bases, 5 bases remained unmatched. Here immunoSEQ multiplex PCR was the method, and the copy in TCRdb shows in-frame clones only, minus some. The sample carries under 100,000 clones, about 89% recorded once. The origin of this receptor is a human donor in a cohort sampled during active COVID-19. This chain uses TRBV28 with TRBJ2-3; 11 bases match TRBD2. The source material was peripheral blood. The CDR3 is CASVTSGGTDTQYF. Written as DNA, the CDR3 is TGTGCCAGTGTCACTAGCGGGGGAACAGATACGCAGTATTTT.